A selection of T cell receptor beta chains follows, all from one sample in a study of monozygotic twins with inflammatory bowel disease. TCRdb reprocessed the 5' RACE reads; each CDR3 protein has one entry and no DNA is given. The sample totals over 110,000 distinct CDR3 sequences; its top ten clones hold about 2.6%. The sequenced material came from blood. These TCRs come from a human donor with ulcerative colitis or Crohn's disease, or a healthy co-twin of an affected twin (not recorded which). Each CDR3 is given with its conserved first and last residue.

V gene: TRBV2; J gene: TRBJ1-5; CDR3 protein: CASSGGQTSNQPQHF
V gene: TRBV6-5; J gene: TRBJ2-7; CDR3 protein: CASSYSPTGLAGGRYEQYF
V gene: TRBV20-1; J gene: TRBJ2-5; CDR3 protein: CSARDMYEETQYF
V gene: TRBV5-1; J gene: TRBJ2-1; CDR3 protein: CASSLEGRYNEQFF
V gene: TRBV28; J gene: TRBJ2-7; CDR3 protein: CASSSPGQGTYEQYF
V gene: TRBV10-3; J gene: TRBJ2-5; CDR3 protein: CAISSGTVETQYF
V gene: TRBV6-5; J gene: TRBJ1-3; CDR3 protein: CASSYQGIGSSGNTIYF
V gene: TRBV20-1; J gene: TRBJ2-3; CDR3 protein: CSAPYDRGHLDTQYF
V gene: TRBV12-3/TRBV12-4; J gene: TRBJ2-3; CDR3 protein: CASSSTDTQYF
V gene: TRBV7-8; J gene: TRBJ1-6; CDR3 protein: CASSRLGQGGNSPLHF
V gene: TRBV6-1; J gene: TRBJ1-4; CDR3 protein: CASSSPYRGIGGELFF
V gene: TRBV6-1; J gene: TRBJ2-7; CDR3 protein: CATLRGSYEQYF
V gene: TRBV27; J gene: TRBJ2-7; CDR3 protein: CASSLLAGLRTYEQYF
V gene: TRBV5-1; J gene: TRBJ1-4; CDR3 protein: CASSLDAGATNEKLFF
V gene: TRBV5-1; J gene: TRBJ2-2; CDR3 protein: CASSLERGTGELFF
V gene: TRBV5-1; J gene: TRBJ2-7; CDR3 protein: CASSLVSLDRSYEQYF
V gene: TRBV20-1; J gene: TRBJ2-7; CDR3 protein: CSARGGGGGYEQYF
V gene: TRBV7-2; J gene: TRBJ2-7; CDR3 protein: CASSFGGALISYEQYF
V gene: TRBV7-9; J gene: TRBJ1-5; CDR3 protein: CASSSDRERQPQHF
V gene: TRBV20-1; J gene: TRBJ2-7; CDR3 protein: CSARFWGFYEQYF
V gene: TRBV2; J gene: TRBJ1-6; CDR3 protein: CAIEQQNNSPLHF
V gene: TRBV4-2; J gene: TRBJ2-7; CDR3 protein: CASSQMDPYEQYF
V gene: TRBV4-3; J gene: TRBJ1-1; CDR3 protein: CASSHVPGHLSRPGDEAFF
V gene: TRBV6-1; J gene: TRBJ2-1; CDR3 protein: CASTYRNLAGGTNEQFF
V gene: TRBV12-3/TRBV12-4; J gene: TRBJ2-7; CDR3 protein: CASSLYPGQGSTYEQYF
V gene: TRBV29-1; J gene: TRBJ2-3; CDR3 protein: CSVEQQAADTQYF
V gene: TRBV7-2; J gene: TRBJ2-7; CDR3 protein: CASRESHGGGYEQYF
V gene: TRBV6-4; J gene: TRBJ2-3; CDR3 protein: CASSERGGTDTQYF
V gene: TRBV10-3; J gene: TRBJ1-2; CDR3 protein: CAISGESSLYGYTF
V gene: TRBV7-9; J gene: TRBJ2-7; CDR3 protein: CASSLESHEQYF
V gene: TRBV7-2; J gene: TRBJ2-3; CDR3 protein: CASSPLRGGGTDTQYF
V gene: TRBV28; J gene: TRBJ2-2; CDR3 protein: CASSLRGGTGELFF
V gene: TRBV28; J gene: TRBJ2-5; CDR3 protein: CASSLFSTQGWEETQYF
V gene: TRBV5-1; J gene: TRBJ1-2; CDR3 protein: CASSLEGAKQGIGGYTF
V gene: TRBV5-6; J gene: TRBJ2-6; CDR3 protein: CASSLISGANVLTF
V gene: TRBV20-1; J gene: TRBJ2-5; CDR3 protein: CSAEPDRAETQYF
V gene: TRBV20-1; J gene: TRBJ2-3; CDR3 protein: CSAPGYPTDTQYF
V gene: TRBV5-8; J gene: TRBJ2-7; CDR3 protein: CASSPQGALSYEQYF
V gene: TRBV9; J gene: TRBJ2-1; CDR3 protein: CASSTWPSGDYNEQFF
V gene: TRBV15; J gene: TRBJ1-3; CDR3 protein: CATSRRQASSGNTIYF